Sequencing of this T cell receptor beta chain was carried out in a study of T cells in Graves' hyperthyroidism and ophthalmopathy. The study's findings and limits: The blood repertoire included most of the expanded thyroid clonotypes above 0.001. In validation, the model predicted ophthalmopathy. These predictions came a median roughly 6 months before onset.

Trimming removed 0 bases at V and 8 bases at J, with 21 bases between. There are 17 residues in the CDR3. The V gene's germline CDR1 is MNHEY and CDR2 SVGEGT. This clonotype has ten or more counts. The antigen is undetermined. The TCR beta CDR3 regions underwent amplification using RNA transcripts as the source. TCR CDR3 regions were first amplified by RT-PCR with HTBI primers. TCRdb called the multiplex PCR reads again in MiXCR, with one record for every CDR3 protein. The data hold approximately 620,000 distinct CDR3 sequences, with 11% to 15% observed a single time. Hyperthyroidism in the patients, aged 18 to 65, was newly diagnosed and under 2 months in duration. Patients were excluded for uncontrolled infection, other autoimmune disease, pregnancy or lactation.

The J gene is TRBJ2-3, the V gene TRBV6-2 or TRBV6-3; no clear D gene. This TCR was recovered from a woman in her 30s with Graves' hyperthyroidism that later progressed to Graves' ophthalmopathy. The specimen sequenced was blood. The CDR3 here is CASSYSLVDPVRTTQYF. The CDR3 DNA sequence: TGTGCCAGCAGTTACTCGCTCGTGGACCCCGTGAGGACTACGCAGTATTTT.